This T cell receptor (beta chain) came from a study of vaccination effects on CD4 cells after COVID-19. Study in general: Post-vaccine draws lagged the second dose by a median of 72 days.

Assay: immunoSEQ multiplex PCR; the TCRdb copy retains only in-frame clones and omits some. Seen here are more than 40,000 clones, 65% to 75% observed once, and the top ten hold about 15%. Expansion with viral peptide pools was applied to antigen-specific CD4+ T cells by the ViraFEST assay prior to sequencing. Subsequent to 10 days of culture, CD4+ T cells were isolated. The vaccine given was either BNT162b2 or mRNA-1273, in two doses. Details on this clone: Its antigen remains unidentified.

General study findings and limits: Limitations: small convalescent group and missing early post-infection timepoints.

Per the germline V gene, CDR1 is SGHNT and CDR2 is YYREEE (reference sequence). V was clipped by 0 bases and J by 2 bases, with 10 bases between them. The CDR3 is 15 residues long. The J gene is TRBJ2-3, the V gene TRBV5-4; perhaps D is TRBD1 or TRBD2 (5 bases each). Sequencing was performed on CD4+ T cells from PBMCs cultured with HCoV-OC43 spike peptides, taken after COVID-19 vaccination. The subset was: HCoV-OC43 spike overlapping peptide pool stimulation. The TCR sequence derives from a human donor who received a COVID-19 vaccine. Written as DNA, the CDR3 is TGTGCCAGCAGCTTGGCTGGGACCCCCACAGATACGCAGTATTTT. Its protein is CASSLAGTPTDTQYF.